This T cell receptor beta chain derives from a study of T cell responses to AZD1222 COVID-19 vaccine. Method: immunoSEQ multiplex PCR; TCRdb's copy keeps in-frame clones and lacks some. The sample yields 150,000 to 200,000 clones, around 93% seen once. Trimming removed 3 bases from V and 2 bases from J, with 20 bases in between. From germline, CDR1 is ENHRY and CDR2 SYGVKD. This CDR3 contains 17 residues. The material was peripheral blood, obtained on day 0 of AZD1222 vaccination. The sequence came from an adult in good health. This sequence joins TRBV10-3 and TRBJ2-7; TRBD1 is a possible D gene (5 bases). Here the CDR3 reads CAISDFATGRETYEQYF. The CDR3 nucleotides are TGTGCCATCAGTGACTTCGCGACTGGCAGGGAAACCTACGAGCAGTACTTC.